This T cell receptor (beta chain) was sequenced during a study of Ad26.COV2.S vaccination and SARS-CoV-2 variants. Study as a whole: The authors gave Ad26.COV2.S intramuscularly, either once or twice 56 days apart.

TCRdb's copy holds only in-frame clones and misses some; the assay was immunoSEQ multiplex PCR. Among hundreds of thousands of clones listed, about 89% were seen once. The sample holds one count of this clone. This sample's treatment: around 19 received Ad26.COV2.S at low or high dose, single or two shots; about 5 received placebo; per-sample allocation not given. All samples were drawn on day 63, counting from the first vaccine or placebo injection. V was trimmed by 0 bases and J by 8 bases, leaving 7 bases between them. CDR1 and CDR2 from the germline V gene are SGHAT and FQNNGV. CDR3 length equals 12 residues.

This clonotype was obtained from a person between 18 and 65 years old who received the Ad26.COV2.S COVID-19 vaccine or a placebo. The rearrangement links TRBV11-2 to TRBJ1-1; D not certain. The material was peripheral blood, obtained in a trial of Ad26.COV2.S vaccine versus placebo. The CDR3 sequence: CASSLEGREAFF. The CDR3 DNA reads TGTGCCAGCAGCTTAGAAGGTAGGGAAGCTTTCTTT.